One T cell receptor beta chain is described in this entry. The antigen it recognizes is unknown. The record has no base qualities; no much larger clone is one base away. This specimen belongs to a study of regulatory T cells in long-lasting Graves disease (dated by TCRdb to the early 2020s). In terms of the full investigation: Persistent Graves' disease was defined as antithyroid drug treatment for over 5 years with persistently positive TSH receptor autoantibodies. Peripheral blood TCR sequencing and RNA sequencing compared persistent Graves' disease patients with newly diagnosed Graves' disease patients. The study was conducted in China and was registered as a clinical trial. A total of around 35 samples were covered by TCR sequencing, comprising around 13 persistent and 20 newly diagnosed Graves' disease patients. On average, persistent Graves' disease patients in the clinical cohort had been on antithyroid drugs for about 9.3 years. The research as a whole found: Persistent disease showed preferential use of TRBV28, TRBJ1-2 and TRBJ2-5, whereas newly diagnosed disease favored TRBV20-1 and TRBJ2-1. As a limitation, the authors acknowledged that the small sample size may reduce accuracy. Only the TCR beta chain was sequenced and analyzed. Patients with persistent disease shared more public clonotypes (approximately 2,500) than newly diagnosed patients did (around 980). Persistent Graves' disease patients showed lower TCR Shannon entropy and fewer highly expanded clones than newly diagnosed patients, suggesting clonal expansion. Because the primary lesion, thyroid tissue, could not be accessed, the study looked at peripheral blood alone.

From the cysteine up to the phenylalanine, the CDR3 has a length of 13 residues. Just CDR3 DNA is preserved here, 39 bases in frame from base 1. Looking up the germline V gene (reference sequence) yields CDR1 DFQATT and CDR2 SNEGSKA. V ends up 5 bases short and J 2 bases short, with an unmatched junction base count of 6. Library prep was done by multiplex PCR. Sequenced on an Illumina HiSeq 4000. CDR3 regions were amplified by Arm-PCR with iRepertoire HTBI primers to construct TCR beta libraries. Before sequencing, the PCR products went through gel purification. Processing in the source paper ran as follows. Gene usage analysis of CDR3 amino acid clonotypes used the approximately 62 TRBV and about 14 TRBJ segments found across samples. Filtered high-quality paired reads were merged into contigs using COPE and FqMerger. BLAST was used to align contigs to IMGT TRBV, TRBD and TRBJ reference genes, and CDR3 was defined according to IMGT. Clonotypes above 0.1% frequency were classified as highly expanded clones. Shannon entropy was used to measure repertoire diversity, and the Gini coefficient was used to measure V-J evenness. Clonotypes shared by more than one individual were considered public. Using fastp at Q25 and MiXCR, TCRdb reprocessed the public reads and kept productive beta chains. Rows matching on CDR3 protein sequence are summarized as one entry with the most common DNA and genes. The V and J calls were determined by TCRdb, not by the authors. The sample table contains roughly 700,000 distinct CDR3 sequences; only one count was recorded for approximately 29% of them. The top ten constitute about 42% of the sample.

The meaning of the sample's time point label: persistent/refractory GD, antithyroid drugs over 5 years with positive TRAb. For both TCR sequencing and RNA sequencing, RNA was extracted from PBMCs in TRIzol. Graves' disease was diagnosed according to American Thyroid Association guidelines. Patients were recruited from an endocrinology department in Xi'an, China. Each patient gave approximately 9 milliliters of peripheral blood, collected in an EDTA anticoagulant tube. PBMCs were isolated by Ficoll Paque Plus density gradient separation without further T cell sorting. An Agilent 2100 Bioanalyzer and agarose gel were used to check RNA quality, while a NanoDrop 2000 measured RNA concentration.

The chain joins TRBV20-1 to TRBJ2-7; a stretch of 7 junction bases matches TRBD1. The receptor was derived from a female donor with Graves disease. Sample: peripheral blood mononuclear cells (PBMCs), taken when the disease was refractory, from a patient treated with antithyroid drugs. The CDR3 has the sequence CSAGQAGTYEQYF. In nucleotides, the sequence is TGCAGTGCTGGACAGGCCGGAACCTACGAGCAGTACTTC.